A selection of T cell receptor beta chains follows, all from one sample in a study of blood T cell repertoires in COVID-19. Profiled with immunoSEQ multiplex PCR; TCRdb holds only in-frame clones, not every one. The table includes about 280,000 clones, 80% to 90% detected once. Sequencing was performed on peripheral blood. All receptors come from a woman in her forties or fifties who had recovered from COVID-19. The CDR3 runs from the conserved cysteine through the conserved F or W.

v_call	j_call	cdr3_aa
TRBV5-1	TRBJ1-4	CASSTETVSKLFF
TRBV9	TRBJ2-7	CASSVTSGNIYEQYF
TRBV12-3/TRBV12-4	TRBJ1-2	CASRAPGIGYTF
TRBV6-5	TRBJ2-7	CASRPHRGDEQYF
TRBV19	TRBJ1-3	CASSYGGKGSGNTIYF
TRBV5-6	TRBJ1-4	CASSLGTGTGIEKLFF
TRBV28	TRBJ2-1	CASSALRGAYNEQFF
TRBV3-1/TRBV3-2	TRBJ1-2	CASSWTRTYGYTF
TRBV19	TRBJ1-5	CASSIAGTGQNQPQHF
TRBV7-9	TRBJ2-5	CASSFVEETQYF
TRBV7-2	TRBJ1-4	CASSSSGTGDEKLFF
TRBV19	TRBJ2-7	CASSIVGGVSSYEQYF
TRBV5-1	TRBJ1-1	CASSPPGQGMNTEAFF
TRBV28	TRBJ2-7	CASSLSREQYF
TRBV19	TRBJ2-2	CATKEGEWDTGELFF
TRBV19	TRBJ2-7	CASSTRAGTYEQYF
TRBV4-2	TRBJ2-3	CASSQAPAGAGTDTQYF
TRBV11-2	TRBJ2-7	CASSLSSYEQYF
TRBV27	TRBJ1-5	CASSGGQSNQPQHF
TRBV9	TRBJ2-3	CASSPDLRGGVTQYF
TRBV19	TRBJ2-7	CATGQGGYEQYF
TRBV3-1/TRBV3-2	TRBJ2-7	CASSPPGGYSYEQYF
TRBV7-2	TRBJ2-3	CASSPYTDTQYF
TRBV2	TRBJ2-7	CASRRGSEQYF
TRBV20-1	TRBJ2-7	CSARELSEQYF
TRBV6-5	TRBJ2-3	CASIGAPITDTQYF
TRBV10-3	TRBJ2-6	CAISQRGDSNVLTF
TRBV11-3	TRBJ2-1	CASSLRGAYNEQFF
TRBV4-2	TRBJ1-3	CASSGRREDSGNTIYF